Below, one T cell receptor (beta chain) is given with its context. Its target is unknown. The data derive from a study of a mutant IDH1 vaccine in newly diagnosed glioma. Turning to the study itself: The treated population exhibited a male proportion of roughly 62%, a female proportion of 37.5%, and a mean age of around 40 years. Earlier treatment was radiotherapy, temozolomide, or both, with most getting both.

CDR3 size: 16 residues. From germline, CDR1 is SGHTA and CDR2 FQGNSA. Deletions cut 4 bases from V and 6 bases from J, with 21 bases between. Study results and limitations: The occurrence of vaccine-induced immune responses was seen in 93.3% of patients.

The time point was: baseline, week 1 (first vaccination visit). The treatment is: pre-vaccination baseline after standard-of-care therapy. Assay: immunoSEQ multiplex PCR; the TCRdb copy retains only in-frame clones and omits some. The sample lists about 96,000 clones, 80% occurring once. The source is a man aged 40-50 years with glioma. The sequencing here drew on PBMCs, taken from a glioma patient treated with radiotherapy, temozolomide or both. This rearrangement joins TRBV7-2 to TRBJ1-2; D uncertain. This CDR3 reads CASSSLGRGSEDGYTF. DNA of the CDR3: TGTGCCAGCAGCTCCCTCGGTCGGGGAAGCGAGGATGGCTACACCTTC.